This T cell receptor beta chain was captured in a study of response to subunit inactivated influenza vaccine. Notes on this clonotype: The antigen is not known. An end of the junction does not agree with germline; a read error may underlie this.

The CDR3 is 14 residues long. Germline CDR1 reads SGHRS; CDR2 reads YFSETQ. The study, taken as a whole, reports: Authors suggested each seasonal influenza vaccination recruits few new T cells.

MiXCR was run by TCRdb on the RT-PCR reads, yielding one entry per CDR3 protein. The sample carries about 570,000 distinct CDR3 sequences, approximately 11% recorded once. The same sample was also studied in work on T cells expressing NK-cell markers. As that report states: Libraries used 5'RACE template switching adding universal primer site and UMIs. It was sorted CD3+CD56+NKG2C+, CD3+CD56+NKG2C- and CD3+CD56-NKG2C+ T cells that supplied the TCR beta repertoires. Seven HCMV-seropositive donors and one seronegative donor made up the eight sequenced donors.

The sample here was PBMCs from blood, taken on the day of vaccination. The V call is TRBV5-1, the J call TRBJ2-1; 8 bases are shared with TRBD1. This clonotype was obtained from a man over 45 who received an inactivated influenza vaccine. The CDR3 coding sequence is TGCGCCAGCAGCCCAGGGGGCGCCTACCATGAGCAGTTCTTC. This translates into CASSPGGAYHEQFF.